Shown below are 22 T cell receptor beta chains from a single sample sequenced in a study of T cell clusters in autoimmune cytopenias. TRB was amplified by touch-down multiplex PCR, primer pools A and B combined. One entry per CDR3 protein, without DNA, is what TCRdb gives after re-calling the multiplex PCR reads. Its table records 14,000 to 15,000 distinct CDR3 sequences. TRB amplification used approximately 250 ng of peripheral blood genomic DNA. The sample was also reused in another study, on T cell repertoires in aging, cancer and after chemotherapy.

The sample consisted of peripheral blood. Source of these receptors: a human donor in good health.

The chain recombines TRBV5-4 with TRBJ1-2. Germline V gene data show CDR1 as SGHNT and CDR2 as YYREEE (reference sequence). The CDR3 runs 13 residues. The CDR3 sequence: CASSLLMGNGYTF. Complete variable domain (other parts from reference TRBV5-4 and TRBJ1-2): ETGVTQSPTHLIKTRGQQVTLRCSSQSGHNTVSWYQQALGQGPQFIFQYYREEENGRGNFPPRFSGLQFPNYSSELNVNALELDDSALYLCASSLLMGNGYTFGSGTRLTVV.

The V and J genes are TRBV30 and TRBJ2-3; TCRdb names TRBD2, which stays unverified in the absence of DNA. This CDR3 contains 15 residues. Germline lookup yields CDR1 GTSNPN and CDR2 SVGIG (reference sequence). CDR3 in amino acids: CAWSASSGRADTQYF. The complete variable domain, with remaining parts taken from reference TRBV30 and TRBJ2-3, reads SQTIHQWPATLVQPVGSPLSLECTVEGTSNPNLYWYRQAAGRGLQLLFYSVGIGQISSEVPQNLSASRPQDRQFILSSKKLLLSDSGFYLCAWSASSGRADTQYFGPGTRLTVL.

The chain is built from TRBV6-1 and TRBJ1-2. CDR3 length equals 11 residues. The germline V gene encodes CDR1 MNHNS and CDR2 SASEGT. This CDR3 reads CASSEIRFHTF.

The rearrangement joins TRBV27 to TRBJ2-1. Germline CDR1 is MNHEY and CDR2 is SMNVEV (reference sequence). The CDR3 runs to 16 residues. The CDR3 is CASSLRAGATYNEQFF.

This chain uses TRBV5-5 with TRBJ2-7; lacking DNA, the TRBD1 call made by TCRdb goes unchecked. The CDR3 length is 12 residues. CDR1 SGHKS and CDR2 YYEKEE come from the germline V gene (reference sequence). CDR3: CAGGTDPYEQYF.

The chain uses TRBV12-3 or TRBV12-4 and TRBJ2-2. This CDR3 region has 13 residues. The chain's CDR3 is CASSLGLSGELFF.

This clonotype shows up as medium-sized by frequency. The CDR3 region is CASSLVETINTGELFF. The chain joins TRBV11-3 to TRBJ2-2; there is no DNA to check the TCRdb D call of TRBD2. Germline V gene data show CDR1 as SGHNT and CDR2 as YENEEA. CDR3 size: 16 residues.

The chain uses TRBV12-3 or TRBV12-4 and TRBJ1-2. The CDR3 is 13 amino acids. CDR3 region: CASSFREAGGYTF.

The chain uses TRBV6-2 or TRBV6-3 and TRBJ2-3; TCRdb's D gene call, TRBD1, goes unchecked for lack of DNA. The CDR3 loop spans 15 amino acids. Germline-derived CDR1 and CDR2 are MNHEY and SVGEGT. CDR3 sequence: CASSYGRPGKDTQYF.

Frequency places this clonotype as medium-sized (0.01 to 0.1%). The V and J genes are TRBV27 and TRBJ2-3; TCRdb's D call of TRBD2 is untestable without DNA. This CDR3 has 15 amino acids. The germline gives CDR1 MNHEY, CDR2 SMNVEV (reference sequence). CDR3 protein: CASSFWRRGTDTQYF.

The chain uses TRBV27 and TRBJ2-5; the TCRdb call, TRBD1, lacks DNA for checking. Germline loops: CDR1 MNHEY, CDR2 SMNVEV (reference sequence). This CDR3 region has 15 residues. The CDR3 spells CASSLGTGVQETQYF.

The genes are TRBV29-1 and TRBJ2-7; the D gene TCRdb calls, TRBD2, cannot be checked with no DNA. From germline, CDR1 is SQVTM and CDR2 ANQGSEA. CDR3 length: 13 residues. CDR3 sequence reads: CSASLAGVGEQYF.

The genes are TRBV7-6 and TRBJ1-5; the D gene TCRdb calls, TRBD1, cannot be checked with no DNA. Germline assignment: CDR1 SGHVS and CDR2 FNYEAQ. The CDR3 totals 13 residues. The CDR3 sequence: CASSLGGDQPQHF.

The chain carries TRBV5-4 and TRBJ2-5. The germline V gene has CDR1 SGHNT and CDR2 YYREEE (reference sequence). The CDR3 consists of 15 residues. CDR3 region: CASSLGHTGSKTQYF.

J is TRBJ1-5 and V is TRBV18; lacking DNA, the TRBD1 call made by TCRdb goes unchecked. Germline V lookup: CDR1 KGHSH, CDR2 LQKENI. The CDR3 is 13 amino acids. CDR3 amino acids: CASSPGGNQPQHF. The full variable domain, rest sourced from reference TRBV18 and TRBJ1-5, is NAGVMQNPRHLVRRRGQEARLRCSPMKGHSHVYWYRQLPEEGLKFMVYLQKENIIDESGMPKERFSAEFPKEGPSILRIQQVVRGDSAAYFCASSPGGNQPQHFGDGTRLSIL.

The chain employs TRBV30 and TRBJ1-6; with no DNA, the TCRdb D assignment of TRBD1 cannot be verified. There are 13 residues in the CDR3. CDR1 GTSNPN and CDR2 SVGIG come from the germline V gene (reference sequence). CDR3 in amino acids: CAWAGQGTSPLHF.

The V call is TRBV5-1, the J call TRBJ2-7; the TCRdb D gene call, TRBD1, has no DNA to confirm it. Germline V gene data show CDR1 as SGHRS and CDR2 as YFSETQ. The CDR3 totals 11 residues. CDR3 protein: CASRRDYEQYF.

CDR3 residues: CASSVRAGSDEQYF. The V and J genes are TRBV6-4 and TRBJ2-7; TCRdb designates TRBD2, a call that cannot be tested without DNA. Germline CDR1 and CDR2: MRHNA and SNTAGT. CDR3 length: 14 residues.

The rearrangement uses TRBV27 and TRBJ2-1; absent DNA, TCRdb's TRBD2 call cannot be checked. Germline V gene lookup returns CDR1 MNHEY and CDR2 SMNVEV (reference sequence). The CDR3 is made up of 17 amino acids. The chain's CDR3 is CASSSIYWTSGNHEQFF.

This clonotype is medium-sized by frequency. V is TRBV29-1 and J is TRBJ2-1; as DNA is missing, the TRBD2 call by TCRdb cannot be tested. CDR1 and CDR2 (germline): SQVTM, ANQGSEA. The CDR3 loop spans 15 amino acids. The CDR3 region is CSVDGRLAGTNEQFF.

The chain couples TRBV19 to TRBJ2-7; TCRdb names TRBD1, which stays unverified in the absence of DNA. Per the germline V gene, CDR1 is LNHDA and CDR2 is SQIVND (reference sequence). The CDR3 is 15 amino acids. CDR3 in amino acids: CASSMGAGGLGEQYF.

The rearrangement links TRBV6-5 to TRBJ1-1; TCRdb returns TRBD1, unconfirmable since there is no DNA. Germline assignment: CDR1 MNHEY and CDR2 SVGAGI. The CDR3 contains 12 residues. The CDR3 reads CASSLQGTEAFF.